This TCR gamma chain comes out of a study of gamma-delta chains in newborns, infants, children. Study as a whole: Microbial exposure reportedly drives polyclonal innate γδ T cell expansion after birth.

TCRdb made new clone calls on the reads using CATT. This table holds approximately 1,700 gamma-chain clones, less than 15% found once. In the case of this clone: Since a much larger clone is just one base distant, this may be a read error.

Germline CDR1 is GITISATS and CDR2 is ISYDGTV (reference sequence). The CDR3 sequence is 17 residues long. The chain is built from TRGV9 and TRGJP. The sample comprised blood. The receptor was isolated from a child who was a newborn, infant or young child, either healthy, febrile or measles-vaccinated (not recorded which). The CDR3 protein is CALWDVLPELGKKIRVF. CDR3 nucleotide sequence: TGTGCCTTGTGGGACGTCCTCCCCGAGTTGGGCAAAAAAATCAGGGTATTT.